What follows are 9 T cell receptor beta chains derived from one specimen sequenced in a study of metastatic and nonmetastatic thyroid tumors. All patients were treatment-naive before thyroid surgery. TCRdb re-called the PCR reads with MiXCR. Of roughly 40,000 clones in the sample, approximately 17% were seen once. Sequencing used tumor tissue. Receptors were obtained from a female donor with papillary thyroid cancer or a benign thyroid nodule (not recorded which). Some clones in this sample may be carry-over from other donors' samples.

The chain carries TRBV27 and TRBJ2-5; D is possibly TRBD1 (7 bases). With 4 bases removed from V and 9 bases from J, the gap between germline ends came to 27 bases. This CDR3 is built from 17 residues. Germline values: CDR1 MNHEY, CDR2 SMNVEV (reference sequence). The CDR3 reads CASSSYIAKGSRGAQYF. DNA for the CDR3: TGTGCCAGCAGTTCCTACATAGCAAAGGGTTCCAGGGGGGCCCAGTACTTC.

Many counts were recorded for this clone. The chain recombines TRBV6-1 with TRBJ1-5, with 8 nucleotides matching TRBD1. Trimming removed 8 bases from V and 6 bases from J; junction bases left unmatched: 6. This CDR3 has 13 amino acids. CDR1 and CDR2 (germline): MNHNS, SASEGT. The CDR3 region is CASQDREGQPQHF. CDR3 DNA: TGTGCCAGCCAGGACAGGGAGGGTCAGCCCCAGCATTTT.

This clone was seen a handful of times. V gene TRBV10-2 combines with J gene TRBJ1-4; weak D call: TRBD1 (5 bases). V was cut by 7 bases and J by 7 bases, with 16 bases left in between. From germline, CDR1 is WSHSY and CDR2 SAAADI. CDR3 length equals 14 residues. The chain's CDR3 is CASMAPGFGEKLFF. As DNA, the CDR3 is TGCGCCAGCATGGCGCCAGGGTTTGGTGAAAAACTGTTTTTT.

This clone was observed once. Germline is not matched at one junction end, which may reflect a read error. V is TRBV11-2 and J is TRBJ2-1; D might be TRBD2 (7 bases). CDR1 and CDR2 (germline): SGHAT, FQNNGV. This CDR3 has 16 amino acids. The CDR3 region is CANSPQGGGGIYEQFF. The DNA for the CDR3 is TGTGCCAACAGCCCACAAGGGGGAGGGGGGATCTATGAGCAGTTCTTC.

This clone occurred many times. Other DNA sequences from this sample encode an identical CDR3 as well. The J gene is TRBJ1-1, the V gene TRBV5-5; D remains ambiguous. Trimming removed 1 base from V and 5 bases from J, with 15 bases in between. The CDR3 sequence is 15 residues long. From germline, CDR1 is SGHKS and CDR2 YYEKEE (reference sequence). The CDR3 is CASSLFSGAETEAFF. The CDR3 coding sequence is TGTGCCAGCAGCTTGTTTTCGGGTGCGGAGACTGAAGCTTTCTTT.

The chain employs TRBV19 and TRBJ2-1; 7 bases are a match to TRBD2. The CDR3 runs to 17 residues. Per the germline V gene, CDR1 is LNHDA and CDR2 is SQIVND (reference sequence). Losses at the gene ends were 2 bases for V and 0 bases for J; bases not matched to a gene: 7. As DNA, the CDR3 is TGTGCCAGTAGTATAATTGGGAGGGCTAGCTCCTACAATGAGCAGTTCTTC. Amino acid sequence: CASSIIGRASSYNEQFF.

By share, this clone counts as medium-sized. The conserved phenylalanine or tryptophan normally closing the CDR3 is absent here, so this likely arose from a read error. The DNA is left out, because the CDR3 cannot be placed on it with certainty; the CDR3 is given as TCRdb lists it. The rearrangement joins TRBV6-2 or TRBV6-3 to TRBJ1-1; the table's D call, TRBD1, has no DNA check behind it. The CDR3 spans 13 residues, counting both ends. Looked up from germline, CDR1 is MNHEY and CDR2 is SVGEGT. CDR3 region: CASSEGRRQGAFS.

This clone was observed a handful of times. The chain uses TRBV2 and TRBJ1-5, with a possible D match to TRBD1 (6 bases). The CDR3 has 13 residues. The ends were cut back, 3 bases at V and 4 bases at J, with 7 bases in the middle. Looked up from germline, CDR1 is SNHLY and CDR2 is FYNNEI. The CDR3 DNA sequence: TGTGCCAGCAGTGATCAGGGGAATCAGCCCCAGCATTTT. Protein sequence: CASSDQGNQPQHF.

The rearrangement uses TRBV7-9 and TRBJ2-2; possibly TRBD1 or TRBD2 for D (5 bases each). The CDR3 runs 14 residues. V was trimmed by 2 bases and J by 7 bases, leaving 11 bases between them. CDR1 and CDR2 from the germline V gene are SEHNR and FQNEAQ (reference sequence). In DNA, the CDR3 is TGTGCCAGCAGCTTACGAGAGGGGTTCGGGGAGCTGTTTTTT. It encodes CASSLREGFGELFF.